The 23 T cell receptor beta chains below come from one sample, sequenced in a study of beta chain features in type 1 diabetes. What was sequenced were expressed TCRB transcripts, since all of the isolated RNA had been reverse transcribed. The protocol was immunoSEQ multiplex PCR, while the TCRdb copy is restricted to in-frame clones and leaves out a portion. The table includes about 620,000 clones, around 16% detected once. Sequencing input: naive CD4+ T cells from blood. The receptors were gathered from a man aged 18 to 29 in good health.

A few counts support this clone. This rearrangement joins TRBV7-8 to TRBJ1-2; D not certain. CDR1 SGHVS and CDR2 FQNEAQ come from the germline V gene. The CDR3 is 14 residues long. V was pared by 1 base and J by 7 bases, with 13 bases between. The DNA of the CDR3 is TGTGCCAGCAGCTTAGTAAGGGCCTATGGTGGCTACACCTTC. It codes for CASSLVRAYGGYTF.

As to this clone: Other DNA variants within this sample encode the same CDR3. The rearrangement uses TRBV7-2 and TRBJ2-1, with 9 nucleotides matching TRBD1. The CDR3 length is 15 residues. Germline trimming cut 6 bases from V and 1 base from J; bases unmatched to any gene: 4. Per the germline V gene, CDR1 is SGHTA and CDR2 is FQGNSA. CDR3 nucleotides: TGTGCCAGCAGTTATGACAGGGGGTCCTACAATGAGCAGTTCTTC. This sequence encodes CASSYDRGSYNEQFF.

The rearrangement uses TRBV18 and TRBJ2-1; tentatively, D is TRBD1 or TRBD2 (5 bases each). The germline V gene has CDR1 KGHSH and CDR2 LQKENI. The CDR3 loop spans 15 amino acids. V was clipped by 3 bases and J by 4 bases, with 13 bases between them. CDR3 nucleotide sequence: TGTGCCAGCTCACCCCCGGGACGGGTGTACAATGAGCAGTTCTTC. Protein product: CASSPPGRVYNEQFF. Based on the CDR3 plus reference TRBV18 and TRBJ2-1, the full variable domain is NAGVMQNPRHLVRRRGQEARLRCSPMKGHSHVYWYRQLPEEGLKFMVYLQKENIIDESGMPKERFSAEFPKEGPSILRIQQVVRGDSAAYFCASSPPGRVYNEQFFGPGTRLTVL.

V usage is TRBV5-8 and J usage is TRBJ1-5; no definite D call. The CDR3 runs to 11 residues. Germline lookup yields CDR1 SGHTS and CDR2 YDEGEE. V dropped 0 bases and J dropped 15 bases, with 10 bases sitting between them. CDR3 in amino acids: CASSLVPGWHF. The CDR3 DNA reads TGTGCCAGCAGCTTGGTGCCGGGTTGGCATTTT. Together with reference TRBV5-8 and TRBJ1-5, the CDR3 gives the full variable domain: EAGVTQSPTHLIKTRGQQATLRCSPISGHTSVYWYQQALGLGLQFLLWYDEGEERNRGNFPPRFSGRQFPNYSSELNVNALELEDSALYLCASSLVPGWHFGDGTRLSIL.

CDR3 sequence reads: CASSRGSGTGEQYF. The CDR3 DNA follows: TGCGCCAGCAGCCGTGGTAGCGGGACGGGGGAGCAGTACTTC. The chain combines TRBV4-3 with TRBJ2-7; 8 bases agree with TRBD2. Germline CDR1 and CDR2: LGHNA and YSLEER. The CDR3 contains 14 residues. J lost 7 bases, V lost 4 bases, and 9 bases had no gene match.

V gene TRBV4-3 combines with J gene TRBJ1-1; D possibly corresponds to TRBD1 (6 bases). Germline V gene lookup returns CDR1 LGHNA and CDR2 YSLEER. Deletions cut 1 base from V and 1 base from J, with 16 bases between. The CDR3 contains 17 residues. CDR3 in DNA: TGCGCCAGCAGCCAAGTTTCCTTCAGGGGAAGGAACACTGAAGCTTTCTTT. Protein: CASSQVSFRGRNTEAFF.

This clone was seen more than once but under ten times. The chain couples TRBV9 to TRBJ2-1; 7 bases match TRBD2. V gave up 0 bases and J gave up 8 bases; unmatched junction bases: 8. In germline, CDR1 is SGDLS, CDR2 YYNGEE. The CDR3 contains 15 residues. The CDR3 region has the DNA TGTGCCAGCAGCGTAGAGGGAGGGAGGACTCATGAGCAGTTCTTC. This codes for CASSVEGGRTHEQFF.

The chain joins TRBV9 to TRBJ2-1; 7 nucleotides agree with TRBD2. Trimming took 0 bases from V and 9 from J; bases not matched to a gene: 6. This CDR3 contains 14 residues. From germline, CDR1 is SGDLS and CDR2 YYNGEE. CDR3 coding DNA: TGTGCCAGCAGCGTAGCGGGAGGTGAAAGTGAGCAGTTCTTC. Its protein is CASSVAGGESEQFF.

The rearrangement links TRBV29-1 to TRBJ1-6; 10 bases are a match to TRBD1. The CDR3 consists of 13 residues. Germline trimming cut 4 bases from V and 7 bases from J; bases unmatched to any gene: 1. Germline V gives CDR1 SQVTM, CDR2 ANQGSEA. The CDR3 coding sequence is TGCAGCGTTGGACAGGGGGCCAATTCACCCCTCCACTTT. Protein product: CSVGQGANSPLHF.

CDR3 coding DNA: TGTGCCAGCGCCCTCCACCTGACAGGCAGCTACGAGCAGTACTTC. Residues: CASALHLTGSYEQYF. The genes are TRBV5-4 and TRBJ2-7; tentative D call: TRBD1 (6 bases). Germline lookup yields CDR1 SGHNT and CDR2 YYREEE (reference sequence). The CDR3 covers 15 residues. Trimming shortened V by 7 bases and J by 3 bases, and 20 bases separated the two germline ends.

This chain connects TRBV9 to TRBJ1-3, with 8 bases matching TRBD1. The CDR3 is 16 residues long. The V gene's germline CDR1 is SGDLS and CDR2 YYNGEE. J lost 3 bases, V lost 0 bases, and 5 bases had no gene match. The CDR3 DNA is TGTGCCAGCAGCGTAGCTACGACAGGGGTTGGAAACACCATATATTTT. Its translation: CASSVATTGVGNTIYF.

The chain is built from TRBV6-1 and TRBJ1-1; D remains ambiguous. Germline V CDR1 and CDR2: MNHNS, SASEGT. The CDR3 is made up of 11 amino acids. V lost 2 bases, J lost 8 bases, and 6 bases lay in between. The CDR3 DNA follows: TGTGCCAGCAGTGAACGGCGGGAAGCTTTCTTT. Translation: CASSERREAFF.

V and J are TRBV6-6 and TRBJ1-2; no firm D call. Germline assignment: CDR1 MNHNY and CDR2 SVGAGI (reference sequence). The CDR3 runs 14 residues. The V gene lost 0 bases and the J gene lost 2 bases, with 7 bases spanning the gap. The CDR3 region has the DNA TGTGCCAGCAGTTACTCTGGTCAGAACTATGGCTACACCTTC. It yields the protein CASSYSGQNYGYTF.

There are a few counts of this clone. This chain joins TRBV28 and TRBJ2-5; TRBD1 aligns across 8 bases. Per germline, CDR1 MDHEN and CDR2 SYDVKM. The CDR3 has 13 residues. The V gene end was trimmed by 6 bases and the J gene end by 4 bases; junction bases not matched to a gene: 4. Written as DNA, the CDR3 is TGTGCCAGCAGCGTGACAGGGGTAGAGACCCAGTACTTC. This gives the protein CASSVTGVETQYF. Based on the CDR3 plus reference TRBV28 and TRBJ2-5, the full variable domain is DVKVTQSSRYLVKRTGEKVFLECVQDMDHENMFWYRQDPGLGLRLIYFSYDVKMKEKGDIPEGYSVSREKKERFSLILESASTNQTSMYLCASSVTGVETQYFGPGTRLLVL.

This clone was found a few times. The chain is built from TRBV7-9 and TRBJ2-1, with D unresolved. This CDR3 comprises 15 residues. Trimming left V 7 bases short and J 0 bases short, with 13 bases between. Germline V lookup: CDR1 SEHNR, CDR2 FQNEAQ (reference sequence). CDR3: CASTSDGSSYNEQFF. CDR3 in DNA: TGTGCCAGCACAAGTGACGGTAGCTCCTACAATGAGCAGTTCTTC.

In regard to this clone: With a much larger clone just one base away, this may be a read error. This chain uses TRBV10-3 with TRBJ2-1, with TRBD1 matching over 7 bases. Unmatched junction bases numbered 3, after V lost 4 bases and J lost 6 bases. The germline V gene encodes CDR1 ENHRY and CDR2 SYGVKD. There are 13 residues in the CDR3. CDR3 nucleotide sequence: TGTGCCATCAGTGGGGCAGGGGGCAATGAGCAGTTCTTC. It specifies CAISGAGGNEQFF.

This chain connects TRBV7-2 to TRBJ2-7, with D maybe TRBD2 (6 bases). Germline CDR1 and CDR2: SGHTA and FQGNSA. The germline V and J ends were trimmed by 1 base and 3 bases, with 22 bases remaining between them. CDR3 size: 18 residues. CDR3 region: CASSLEISSELYYYEQYF. CDR3 coding DNA: TGTGCCAGCAGCTTAGAAATCTCTAGCGAGCTGTACTACTACGAGCAGTACTTC.

The CDR3 region has the DNA TGCGCCAGCAGCTTCGACAGGGGGCGCAGCACCGGGGAGCTGTTTTTT. As protein: CASSFDRGRSTGELFF. The J gene is TRBJ2-2, the V gene TRBV4-1; 10 bases line up with TRBD1. Germline lookup yields CDR1 MGHRA and CDR2 YSYEKL. This CDR3 has 16 amino acids. The ends lost 5 bases at V and 4 bases at J; junction bases unmatched: 7.

V is TRBV28 and J is TRBJ2-4; D is possibly TRBD1 (5 bases). Germline V gene lookup returns CDR1 MDHEN and CDR2 SYDVKM. The CDR3 extends over 13 amino acids. V was clipped by 3 bases and J by 6 bases, with 9 bases between them. For the CDR3, the DNA is TGTGCCAGCAGTTTGTACAGGAGAAACATTCAGTACTTC. Protein product: CASSLYRRNIQYF. Filled out from reference TRBV28 and TRBJ2-4, the complete variable domain reads DVKVTQSSRYLVKRTGEKVFLECVQDMDHENMFWYRQDPGLGLRLIYFSYDVKMKEKGDIPEGYSVSREKKERFSLILESASTNQTSMYLCASSLYRRNIQYFGAGTRLSVL.

The chain combines TRBV28 with TRBJ1-5; D gene ambiguous. The germline gives CDR1 MDHEN, CDR2 SYDVKM. This CDR3 has 16 amino acids. The germline V and J ends were trimmed by 7 bases and 1 base, with 17 bases remaining between them. CDR3 nucleotides: TGTGCCAGCACCCTTTACCGGACGTTGAGCAATCAGCCCCAGCATTTT. This translates into CASTLYRTLSNQPQHF.

The gene calls are TRBV5-1 and TRBJ2-3, with D possibly being TRBD1 or TRBD2 (5 bases each). The length of the CDR3 is 15 residues. Germline assignment: CDR1 SGHRS and CDR2 YFSETQ. V lost 4 bases, J lost 2 bases, and 14 bases lay in between. CDR3 region: CASSRDPGATDTQYF. CDR3 coding DNA: TGCGCCAGCAGCCGGGACCCCGGGGCCACAGATACGCAGTATTTT.

V is TRBV5-1 and J is TRBJ1-5; TRBD1 agrees at 12 bases. This CDR3 has 18 residues. With V trimmed by 2 bases and J by 5 bases, 11 bases remained unmatched. Germline assignment: CDR1 SGHRS and CDR2 YFSETQ. The CDR3 DNA sequence: TGCGCCAGCAGCTTATCAAATGGGGACAGGGGGCTTGATCAGCCCCAGCATTTT. This encodes CASSLSNGDRGLDQPQHF.

In this sample, this clone turned up a few times. The chain combines TRBV6-4 with TRBJ2-3; a possible D gene is TRBD1 (6 bases). Trimming stripped 0 bases from V and 4 bases from J, with 20 bases between. Germline lookup yields CDR1 MRHNA and CDR2 SNTAGT. This CDR3 is built from 18 residues. The CDR3 spells CASSDSAYRGKRADTQYF. The CDR3, as DNA: TGTGCCAGCAGTGACTCTGCCTATAGGGGGAAGAGGGCAGATACGCAGTATTTT.